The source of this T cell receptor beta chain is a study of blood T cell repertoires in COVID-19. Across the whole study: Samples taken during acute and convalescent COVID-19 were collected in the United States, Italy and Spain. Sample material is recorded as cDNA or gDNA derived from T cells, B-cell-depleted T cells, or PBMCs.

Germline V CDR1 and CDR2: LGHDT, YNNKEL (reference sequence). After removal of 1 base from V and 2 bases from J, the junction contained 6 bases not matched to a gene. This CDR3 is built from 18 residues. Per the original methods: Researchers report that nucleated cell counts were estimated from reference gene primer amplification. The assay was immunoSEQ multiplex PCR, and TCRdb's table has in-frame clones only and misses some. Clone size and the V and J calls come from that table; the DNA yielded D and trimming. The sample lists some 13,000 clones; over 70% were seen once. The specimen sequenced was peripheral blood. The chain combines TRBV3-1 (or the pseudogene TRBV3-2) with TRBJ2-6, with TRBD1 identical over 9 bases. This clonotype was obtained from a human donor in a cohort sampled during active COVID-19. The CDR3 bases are TGTGCCAGCAGCCAAGGGGACAGGGACTTGCCTGGGGCCAACGTCCTGACTTTC. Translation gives CASSQGDRDLPGANVLTF.